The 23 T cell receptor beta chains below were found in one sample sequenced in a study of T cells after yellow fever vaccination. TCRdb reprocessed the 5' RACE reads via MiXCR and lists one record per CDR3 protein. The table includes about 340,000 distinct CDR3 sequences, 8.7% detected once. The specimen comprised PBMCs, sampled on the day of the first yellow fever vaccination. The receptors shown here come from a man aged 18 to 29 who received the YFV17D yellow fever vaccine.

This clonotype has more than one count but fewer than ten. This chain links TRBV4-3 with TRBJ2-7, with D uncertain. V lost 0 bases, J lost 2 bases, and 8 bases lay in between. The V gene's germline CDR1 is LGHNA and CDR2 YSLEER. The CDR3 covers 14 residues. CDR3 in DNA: TGCGCCAGCAGCCAAGATTCCGGAACCTACGAGCAGTACTTC. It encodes CASSQDSGTYEQYF.

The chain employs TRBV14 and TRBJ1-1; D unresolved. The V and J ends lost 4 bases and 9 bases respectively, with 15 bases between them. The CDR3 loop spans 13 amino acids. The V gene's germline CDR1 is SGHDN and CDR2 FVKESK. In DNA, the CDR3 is TGTGCCAGCAGCCTAAGGGAAGGGAATAAAGCTTTCTTT. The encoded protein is CASSLREGNKAFF.

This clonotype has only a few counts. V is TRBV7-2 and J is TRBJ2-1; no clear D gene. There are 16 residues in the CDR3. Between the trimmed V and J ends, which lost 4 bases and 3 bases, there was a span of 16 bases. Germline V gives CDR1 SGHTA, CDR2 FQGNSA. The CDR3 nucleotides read TGTGCCAGCAGCTCCGCAGACGGCGGCCTCTACAATGAGCAGTTCTTC. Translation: CASSSADGGLYNEQFF.

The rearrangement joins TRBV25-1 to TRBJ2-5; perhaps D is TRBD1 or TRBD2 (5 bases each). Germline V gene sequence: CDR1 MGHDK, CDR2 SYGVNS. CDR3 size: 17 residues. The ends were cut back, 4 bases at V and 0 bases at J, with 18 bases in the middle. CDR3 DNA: TGTGCCAGCAGTGGCCCGCCCGGGACGGAACACCAAGAGACCCAGTACTTC. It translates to CASSGPPGTEHQETQYF.

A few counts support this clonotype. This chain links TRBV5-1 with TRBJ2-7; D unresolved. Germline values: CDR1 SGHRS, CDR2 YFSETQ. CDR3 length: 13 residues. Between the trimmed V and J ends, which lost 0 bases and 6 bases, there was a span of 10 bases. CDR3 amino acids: CASSLDSFLEQYF. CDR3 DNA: TGCGCCAGCAGCTTGGACAGTTTCCTCGAGCAGTACTTC.

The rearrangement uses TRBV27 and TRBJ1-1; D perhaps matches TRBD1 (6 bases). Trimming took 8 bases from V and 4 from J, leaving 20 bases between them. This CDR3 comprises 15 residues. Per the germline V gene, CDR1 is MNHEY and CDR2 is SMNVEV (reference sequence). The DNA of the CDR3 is TGTGCCAGCCTCATTGCCAGGGGTCTGGGCACTGAAGCTTTCTTT. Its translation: CASLIARGLGTEAFF.

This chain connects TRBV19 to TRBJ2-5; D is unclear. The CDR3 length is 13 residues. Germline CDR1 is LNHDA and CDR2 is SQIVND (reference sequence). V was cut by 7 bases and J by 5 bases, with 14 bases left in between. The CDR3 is CASTPTSKETQYF. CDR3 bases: TGTGCCAGTACCCCGACCAGCAAGGAGACCCAGTACTTC. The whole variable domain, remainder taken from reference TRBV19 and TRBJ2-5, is DGGITQSPKYLFRKEGQNVTLSCEQNLNHDAMYWYRQDPGQGLRLIYYSQIVNDFQKGDIAEGYSVSREKKESFPLTVTSAQKNPTAFYLCASTPTSKETQYFGPGTRLLVL.

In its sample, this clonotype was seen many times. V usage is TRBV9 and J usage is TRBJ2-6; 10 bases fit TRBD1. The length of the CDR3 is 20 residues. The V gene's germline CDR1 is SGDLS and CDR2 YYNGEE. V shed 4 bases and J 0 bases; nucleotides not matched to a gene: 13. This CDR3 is CASSPKAGQGIGSGANVLTF. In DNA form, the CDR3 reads TGTGCCAGCAGCCCGAAAGCGGGACAGGGGATTGGCTCTGGGGCCAACGTCCTGACTTTC.

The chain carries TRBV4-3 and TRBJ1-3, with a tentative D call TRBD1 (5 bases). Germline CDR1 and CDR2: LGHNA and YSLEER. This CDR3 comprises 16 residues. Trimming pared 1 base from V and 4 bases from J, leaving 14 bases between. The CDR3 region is CASSQVMTEAGNTIYF. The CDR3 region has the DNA TGCGCCAGCAGCCAAGTGATGACAGAGGCGGGAAACACCATATATTTT.

CDR3 region: CATSRARGSTNEKLFF. The DNA for the CDR3 is TGTGCCACCAGCAGAGCTAGGGGATCGACTAATGAAAAACTGTTTTTT. The gene calls are TRBV15 and TRBJ1-4; D may be TRBD1 (5 bases). This CDR3 region has 16 residues. Looked up from germline, CDR1 is LNHNV and CDR2 is YYDKDF (reference sequence). Trimming removed 1 base from V and 2 bases from J, with 11 bases in between. The full variable domain, rest sourced from reference TRBV15 and TRBJ1-4, is DAMVIQNPRYQVTQFGKPVTLSCSQTLNHNVMYWYQQKSSQAPKLLFHYYDKDFNNEADTPDNFQSRRPNTSFCFLDIRSPGLGDTAMYLCATSRARGSTNEKLFFGSGTQLSVL.

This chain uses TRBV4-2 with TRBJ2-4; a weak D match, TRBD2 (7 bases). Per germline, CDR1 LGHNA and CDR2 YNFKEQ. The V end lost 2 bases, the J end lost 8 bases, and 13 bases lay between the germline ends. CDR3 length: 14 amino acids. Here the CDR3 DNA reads TGTGCCAGCAGCCAAAGGGGGGGGGGCCACATTCAGTACTTC. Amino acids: CASSQRGGGHIQYF.

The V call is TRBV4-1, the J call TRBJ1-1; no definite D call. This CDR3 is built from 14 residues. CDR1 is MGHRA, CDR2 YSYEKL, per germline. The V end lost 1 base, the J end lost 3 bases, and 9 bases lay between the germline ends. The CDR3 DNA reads TGCGCCAGCAGCCAAGGACTGGCGGACACTGAAGCTTTCTTT. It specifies CASSQGLADTEAFF.

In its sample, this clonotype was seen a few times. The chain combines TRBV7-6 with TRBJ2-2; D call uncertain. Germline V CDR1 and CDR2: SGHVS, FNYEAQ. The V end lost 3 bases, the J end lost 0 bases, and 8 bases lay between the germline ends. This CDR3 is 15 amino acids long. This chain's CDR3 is CASSFRAANTGELFF. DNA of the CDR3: TGTGCCAGCAGCTTTCGGGCAGCGAACACCGGGGAGCTGTTTTTT.

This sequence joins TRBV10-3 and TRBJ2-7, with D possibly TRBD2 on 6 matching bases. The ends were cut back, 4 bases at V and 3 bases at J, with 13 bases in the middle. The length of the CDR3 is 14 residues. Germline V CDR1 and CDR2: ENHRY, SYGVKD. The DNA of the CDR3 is TGTGCCATCAGTGGATACACGGGAGACTACGAGCAGTACTTC. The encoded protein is CAISGYTGDYEQYF.

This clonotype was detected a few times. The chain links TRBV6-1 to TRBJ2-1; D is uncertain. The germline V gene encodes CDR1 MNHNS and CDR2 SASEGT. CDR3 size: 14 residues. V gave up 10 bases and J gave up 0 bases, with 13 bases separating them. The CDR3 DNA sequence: TGTGCCACGGCCCCGCCGGGCTCCTACAATGAGCAGTTCTTC. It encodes CATAPPGSYNEQFF.

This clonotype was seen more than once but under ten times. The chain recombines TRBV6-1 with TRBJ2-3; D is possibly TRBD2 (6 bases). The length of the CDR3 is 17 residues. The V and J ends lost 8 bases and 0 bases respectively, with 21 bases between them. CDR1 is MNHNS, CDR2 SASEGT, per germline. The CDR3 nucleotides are TGTGCCAGCGCACCCCAAGAAGGGGACTTTAGCACAGATACGCAGTATTTT. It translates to CASAPQEGDFSTDTQYF.

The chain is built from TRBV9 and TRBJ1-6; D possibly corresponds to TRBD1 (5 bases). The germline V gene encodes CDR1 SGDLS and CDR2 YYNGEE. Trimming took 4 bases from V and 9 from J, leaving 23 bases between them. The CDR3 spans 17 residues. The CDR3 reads CASSPTGVGPKGSPLHF. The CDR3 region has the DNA TGTGCCAGCAGCCCCACAGGAGTAGGGCCCAAAGGTTCACCCCTCCACTTT.

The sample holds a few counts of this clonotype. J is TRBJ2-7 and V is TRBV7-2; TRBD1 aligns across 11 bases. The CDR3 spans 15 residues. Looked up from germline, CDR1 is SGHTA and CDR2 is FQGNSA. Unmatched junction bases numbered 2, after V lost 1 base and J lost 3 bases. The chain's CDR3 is CASSLGDRGYYEQYF. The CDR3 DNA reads TGTGCCAGCAGCTTAGGGGACAGGGGGTACTACGAGCAGTACTTC.

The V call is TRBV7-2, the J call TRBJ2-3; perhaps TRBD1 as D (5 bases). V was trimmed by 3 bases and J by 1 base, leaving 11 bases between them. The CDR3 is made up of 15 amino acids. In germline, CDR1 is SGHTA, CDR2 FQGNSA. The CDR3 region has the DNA TGTGCCAGCAGCTTCGTGGACACGGGCACAGATACGCAGTATTTT. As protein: CASSFVDTGTDTQYF.

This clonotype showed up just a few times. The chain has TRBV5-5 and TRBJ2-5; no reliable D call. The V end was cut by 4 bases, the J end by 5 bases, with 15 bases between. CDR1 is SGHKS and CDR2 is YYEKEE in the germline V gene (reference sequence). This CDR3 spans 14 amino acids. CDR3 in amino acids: CASSTMDAAETQYF. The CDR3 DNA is TGTGCCAGCAGCACGATGGACGCCGCCGAGACCCAGTACTTC.

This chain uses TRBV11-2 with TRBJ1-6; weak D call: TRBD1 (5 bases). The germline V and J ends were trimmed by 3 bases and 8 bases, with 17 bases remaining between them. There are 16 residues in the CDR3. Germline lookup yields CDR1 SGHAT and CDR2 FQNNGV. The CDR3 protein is CASSLGLSQGYSPLHF. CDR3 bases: TGTGCCAGCAGCTTGGGGCTTAGCCAGGGATATTCACCCCTCCACTTT.

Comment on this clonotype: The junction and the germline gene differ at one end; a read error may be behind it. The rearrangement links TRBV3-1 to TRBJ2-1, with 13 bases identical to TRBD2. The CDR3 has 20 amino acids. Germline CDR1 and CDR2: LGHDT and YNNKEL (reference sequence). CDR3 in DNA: TGTGCCTGCAGCCAAAGTCCCCCCGGGACTAGCGGGGATATCTACAATGAGCAGTTCTTC. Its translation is CACSQSPPGTSGDIYNEQFF.

The CDR3 DNA follows: TGCGCCAGCAGCGAGGCGGTGGGACAGGGTATTGGAGTTTACGAGCAGTACTTC. Protein product: CASSEAVGQGIGVYEQYF. This chain connects TRBV23-1 to TRBJ2-7; 9 bases are a match to TRBD1. TRBV23-1 is sorted into the ORF group, with uncertain function. The CDR3 length is 18 residues. V trimming: 6 bases; J trimming: 4 bases; junction bases outside the gene matches: 19.